This passage covers 24 T cell receptor beta chains from one sample sequenced in a study of control samples from healthy donors and cancer patients. The protocol was immunoSEQ multiplex PCR, while the TCRdb copy is restricted to in-frame clones and leaves out a portion. This table holds fewer than 200,000 clones, 90% to 95% found once. Source material: blood. The source of these receptors is a woman aged 55-69 years in good health.

The V call is TRBV7-9, the J call TRBJ2-3, with D perhaps TRBD2 (6 bases). The CDR3 length is 15 residues. Per the germline V gene, CDR1 is SEHNR and CDR2 is FQNEAQ (reference sequence). Trimming removed 2 bases from V and 6 bases from J, with 15 bases in between. The CDR3 reads CASSLRLEGQDTQYF. The CDR3 DNA sequence: TGTGCCAGCAGCTTACGGCTGGAGGGTCAGGATACGCAGTATTTT.

The rearrangement links TRBV9 to TRBJ1-6; TRBD1 matches at 7 bases. Germline values: CDR1 SGDLS, CDR2 YYNGEE. This CDR3 is 16 amino acids long. V trimming: 1 base; J trimming: 8 bases; junction bases outside the gene matches: 9. The CDR3 sequence: CASSVSGQVVDSPLHF. CDR3 nucleotide sequence: TGTGCCAGCAGCGTATCCGGACAGGTGGTCGATTCACCCCTCCACTTT.

As to this clone: The same CDR3 also results from other DNA sequences found in this sample. The V gene is TRBV5-6, the J gene TRBJ1-6, with 9 bases that match TRBD1. Germline V gene sequence: CDR1 SGHDT, CDR2 YYEEEE. The CDR3 length is 14 residues. Trimming at V came to 4 bases and at J to 9 bases, leaving 5 bases not matched to a gene. The CDR3 is CASSPGQGSSPLHF. The DNA for the CDR3 is TGTGCCAGCAGCCCGGGACAGGGTAGTTCACCCCTCCACTTT.

This clone was observed a single time. The V call is TRBV19, the J call TRBJ2-3; the D gene is possibly TRBD2 (6 bases). V was shortened by 7 bases and J by 1 base, with 9 bases between the two germline ends. CDR1 LNHDA and CDR2 SQIVND come from the germline V gene (reference sequence). The CDR3 runs 13 residues. The CDR3 bases are TGTGCCAGTACCTGGGGGGGCACAGATACGCAGTATTTT. Protein: CASTWGGTDTQYF.

The V and J genes are TRBV19 and TRBJ1-2, with D possibly being TRBD1 (6 bases). V lost 1 base and J lost 5, with 26 bases in between. Germline assignment: CDR1 LNHDA and CDR2 SQIVND (reference sequence). CDR3 length: 19 residues. CDR3 region: CASSIAGTTYSRPLYGYTF. The CDR3 nucleotides read TGTGCCAGTAGTATAGCGGGGACAACCTACTCTCGGCCCCTTTATGGCTACACCTTC.

CDR3 amino acids: CASSPEGTQAFF. The CDR3 coding sequence is TGTGCCAGCAGCCCGGAGGGAACCCAAGCTTTCTTT. This sequence joins TRBV5-4 and TRBJ1-1, with D hard to call. Germline V lookup: CDR1 SGHNT, CDR2 YYREEE (reference sequence). Trimming stripped 4 bases from V and 9 bases from J, with 13 bases between. CDR3 length equals 12 residues.

The chain links TRBV13 to TRBJ1-1, with D maybe TRBD1 (5 bases). The ends were cut back, 2 bases at V and 8 bases at J, with 15 bases in the middle. The CDR3 extends over 14 amino acids. Germline V CDR1 and CDR2: PRHDT, FYEKMQ (reference sequence). The CDR3 nucleotides are TGTGCCAGCAGCTTACCGGGGGAAGAAGTGGAAGCTTTCTTT. It specifies CASSLPGEEVEAFF.

V usage is TRBV2 and J usage is TRBJ1-1; D may be TRBD1 (5 bases). CDR1 is SNHLY and CDR2 is FYNNEI in the germline V gene. The CDR3 loop spans 15 amino acids. Trimming took off 2 bases at V and 5 bases at J, with 15 bases between the two ends. The CDR3 coding sequence is TGTGCCAGCAGTGAACTCGGGACGGGAGGGACTGAAGCTTTCTTT. Its translation: CASSELGTGGTEAFF.

J is TRBJ1-1 and V is TRBV30, with 10 bases that match TRBD1. The trim removed 5 bases at V and 4 bases at J, leaving 7 bases unmatched. The CDR3 is 14 amino acids. Germline values: CDR1 GTSNPN, CDR2 SVGIG (reference sequence). The CDR3 bases are TGTGCCTGGGCGAAGACAGGGGGCGGCACTGAAGCTTTCTTT. Translating gives CAWAKTGGGTEAFF.

This clone appeared a few times. The chain links TRBV12-2 to TRBJ1-3; the table assigns TRBD1, which was not confirmed against the DNA. TRBV12-2 counts as a pseudogene. The CDR3 extends over 19 amino acids. This chain's CDR3 is CASRLARLEGGSSGNTIYF. CDR3 DNA sequence: TGTGCAAGTCGCTTAGCTCGGCTCGAAGGGGGCAGCTCTGGAAACACCATATATTTT.

CDR3 nucleotides: TGTGCCAGCAGCTTGGAACGGGGCGCGAGAACTGAAGCTTTCTTT. Its translation is CASSLERGARTEAFF. The V and J genes are TRBV5-5 and TRBJ1-1; D perhaps matches TRBD1 (5 bases). From germline, CDR1 is SGHKS and CDR2 YYEKEE (reference sequence). V dropped 0 bases and J dropped 5 bases, with 14 bases sitting between them. The length of the CDR3 is 15 residues.

The chain is built from TRBV5-1 and TRBJ1-1; no firm D call. V was shortened by 0 bases and J by 4 bases, with 10 bases between the two germline ends. Germline V lookup: CDR1 SGHRS, CDR2 YFSETQ. The CDR3 extends over 14 amino acids. The CDR3 bases are TGCGCCAGCAGCTTGGGAGCGGGTTCCACTGAAGCTTTCTTT. This translates into CASSLGAGSTEAFF.

The count of this clone is one. The genes are TRBV7-8 and TRBJ2-3; 8 bases align to TRBD1. The CDR3 consists of 15 residues. Unmatched junction bases numbered 6, after V lost 5 bases and J lost 2 bases. The germline V gene encodes CDR1 SGHVS and CDR2 FQNEAQ. In DNA, the CDR3 is TGTGCCAGCAGCGACCAGGGGGCCTACACAGATACGCAGTATTTT. Amino acid sequence: CASSDQGAYTDTQYF.

This chain uses TRBV14 with TRBJ1-3; D call uncertain. Germline V gene sequence: CDR1 SGHDN, CDR2 FVKESK. The CDR3 is 16 residues long. The ends were cut back, 4 bases at V and 5 bases at J, with 18 bases in the middle. The CDR3 here is CASSPIGPRARNTIYF. The CDR3 DNA sequence: TGTGCCAGCAGCCCCATCGGGCCTCGGGCTAGAAACACCATATATTTT.

In this sample, this clone turned up once. The chain joins TRBV6-2 or TRBV6-3 to TRBJ2-7, with TRBD2 identical over 7 bases. Germline trimming cut 2 bases from V and 4 bases from J; bases unmatched to any gene: 11. The CDR3 loop spans 16 amino acids. Germline CDR1 and CDR2: MNHEY and SVGEGT. Written as DNA, the CDR3 is TGTGCCAGCAGTTACCACCAGCGGGACCGGCTTTACGAGCAGTACTTC. Protein sequence: CASSYHQRDRLYEQYF.

The chain carries TRBV5-1 and TRBJ2-7, with TRBD2 matching 7 bases. This CDR3 is built from 15 residues. CDR1 and CDR2 (germline): SGHRS, YFSETQ. The trim removed 0 bases at V and 0 bases at J, leaving 3 bases unmatched. Here the CDR3 DNA reads TGCGCCAGCAGCTTGGCTGGGACTAACTCCTACGAGCAGTACTTC. Translated: CASSLAGTNSYEQYF.

This rearrangement joins TRBV5-5 to TRBJ2-5; 7 bases map to TRBD1. Germline CDR1 and CDR2: SGHKS and YYEKEE (reference sequence). V was pared by 4 bases and J by 2 bases, with 8 bases of the junction left unmatched. The CDR3 runs 15 residues. CDR3 nucleotide sequence: TGTGCCAGCAGCCCGAGGACAGGTCTACAAGAGACCCAGTACTTC. Its protein product is CASSPRTGLQETQYF.

The chain carries TRBV5-4 and TRBJ2-4; 7 nucleotides agree with TRBD2. CDR1 and CDR2 from the germline V gene are SGHNT and YYREEE (reference sequence). This CDR3 is 16 amino acids long. V was pared by 1 base and J by 0 bases, with 4 bases of the junction left unmatched. The CDR3 here is CASSLSGGSAKNIQYF. DNA for the CDR3: TGTGCCAGCAGCTTGTCCGGGGGGTCAGCCAAAAACATTCAGTACTTC.

The chain has TRBV5-1 and TRBJ1-2, with a possible D match to TRBD1 (6 bases). V was pared by 3 bases and J by 2 bases, with 14 bases between. The CDR3 totals 15 residues. CDR1 and CDR2 (germline): SGHRS, YFSETQ. The CDR3 reads CASSWGAGSNYGYTF. The CDR3 DNA reads TGCGCCAGCAGCTGGGGGGCAGGGTCGAACTATGGCTACACCTTC.

The chain combines TRBV9 with TRBJ2-5; D unclear. Trimming pared 4 bases from V and 1 base from J, leaving 14 bases between. The CDR3 totals 15 residues. CDR1 is SGDLS, CDR2 YYNGEE, per germline. CDR3 loop: CASSHRENTQETQYF. The CDR3 DNA sequence: TGTGCCAGCAGCCATCGCGAAAATACCCAAGAGACCCAGTACTTC. Full variable domain (missing parts from reference TRBV9 and TRBJ2-5): DSGVTQTPKHLITATGQRVTLRCSPRSGDLSVYWYQQSLDQGLQFLIQYYNGEERAKGNILERFSAQQFPDLHSELNLSSLELGDSALYFCASSHRENTQETQYFGPGTRLLVL.

The V call is TRBV7-9, the J call TRBJ1-4; 7 bases are shared with TRBD1. Trimming took 5 bases from V and 4 from J; bases not matched to a gene: 4. CDR3 length: 14 amino acids. Germline loops: CDR1 SEHNR, CDR2 FQNEAQ (reference sequence). This chain's CDR3 is CASSRQGDNEKLFF. For the CDR3, the DNA is TGTGCCAGCAGCCGACAGGGAGATAATGAAAAACTGTTTTTT.

This clone was detected only a few times. This sequence joins TRBV6-2 or TRBV6-3 and TRBJ1-5; D gene ambiguous. Between the trimmed V and J ends, which lost 6 bases and 4 bases, there was a span of 16 bases. Germline V gene data show CDR1 as MNHEY and CDR2 as SVGEGT. The CDR3 has 15 residues. CDR3 nucleotide sequence: TGTGCCAGCAGCCCCGTAAGGGTCCGGAATCAGCCCCAGCATTTT. Amino acid sequence: CASSPVRVRNQPQHF.

J is TRBJ1-4 and V is TRBV27; 7 bases match TRBD1. The germline CDR1 and CDR2 sequences are MNHEY and SMNVEV (reference sequence). The CDR3 has 17 amino acids. Trimming at V came to 4 bases and at J to 7 bases, leaving 15 bases not matched to a gene. The CDR3 DNA reads TGTGCCAGCAGTTCTATCCATGCGGGACAGAATGCTGAAAAACTGTTTTTT. The encoded protein is CASSSIHAGQNAEKLFF.

The CDR3 loop reads CASSLVSGFSEAFF. The CDR3 coding sequence is TGCGCCAGCAGCTTGGTCTCCGGGTTTTCTGAAGCTTTCTTT. This rearrangement joins TRBV5-1 to TRBJ1-1; D remains ambiguous. The CDR3 runs to 14 residues. V lost 0 bases, J lost 6 bases, and 12 bases lay in between. Looked up from germline, CDR1 is SGHRS and CDR2 is YFSETQ.